This T cell receptor beta chain is drawn from a study of blood T cell repertoires in COVID-19. Clinical history as reported by participants underpinned cohort assignment. This clone was detected only once. The CDR3 covers 14 residues. From germline, CDR1 is MNHEY and CDR2 SMNVEV (reference sequence). V gave up 3 bases and J gave up 6 bases, with 14 bases separating them. In the authors' workflow: By means of reference gene primer amplification, nucleated cell counts were estimated. TCRdb's copy holds only in-frame clones and misses some; the assay was immunoSEQ multiplex PCR. The V and J calls and clone size come from that table; D and trimming were worked out from the DNA. The sample includes 150,000 or so clones, roughly 85% of them seen just once.

The clonotype originates from a woman aged 50 to 60 who had recovered from COVID-19. Material for sequencing was PBMCs or T cells enriched from blood (not recorded which). The gene calls are TRBV27 and TRBJ2-5, with D possibly TRBD1 on 6 matching bases. The CDR3 region has the DNA TGTGCCAGCAGTTTGCAGGGGACCGGGAAGACCCAGTACTTC. Translating gives CASSLQGTGKTQYF.